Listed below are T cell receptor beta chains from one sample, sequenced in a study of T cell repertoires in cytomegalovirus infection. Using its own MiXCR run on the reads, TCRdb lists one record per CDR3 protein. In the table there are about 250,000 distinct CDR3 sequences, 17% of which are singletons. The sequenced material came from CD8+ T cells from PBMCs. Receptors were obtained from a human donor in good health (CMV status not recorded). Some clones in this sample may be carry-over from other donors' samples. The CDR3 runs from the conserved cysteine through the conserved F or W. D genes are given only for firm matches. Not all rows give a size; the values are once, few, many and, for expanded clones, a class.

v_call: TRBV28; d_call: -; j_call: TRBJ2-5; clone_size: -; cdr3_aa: CASRLLLQGMETQYF; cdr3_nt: TGTGCCAGCAGACTCTTATTACAGGGAATGGAGACCCAGTACTTC
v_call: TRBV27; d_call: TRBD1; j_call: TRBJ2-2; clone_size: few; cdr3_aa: CASSPITTGLYGELFF; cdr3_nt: TGTGCCAGCAGCCCTATCACGACAGGGCTTTACGGGGAGCTGTTTTTT
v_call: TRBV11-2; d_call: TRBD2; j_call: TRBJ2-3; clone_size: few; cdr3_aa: CASSLRPLASGGSDTQYF; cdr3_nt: TGTGCCAGCAGCTTAAGGCCCCTGGCTAGCGGGGGTTCAGATACGCAGTATTTT
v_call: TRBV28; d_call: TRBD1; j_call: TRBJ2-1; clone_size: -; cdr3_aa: CASSFRDRGSNEQFF; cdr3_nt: TGTGCCAGCAGTTTCCGGGACAGGGGGTCCAATGAGCAGTTCTTC
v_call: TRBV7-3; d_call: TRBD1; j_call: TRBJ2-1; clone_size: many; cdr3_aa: CASSFGGQGYNEQFF; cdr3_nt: TGTGCCAGCAGCTTCGGGGGACAGGGCTACAATGAGCAGTTCTTC
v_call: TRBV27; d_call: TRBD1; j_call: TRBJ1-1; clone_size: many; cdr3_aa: CASRTGQFNTEAFF; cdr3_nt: TGTGCCAGCAGGACGGGACAGTTTAACACTGAAGCTTTCTTT
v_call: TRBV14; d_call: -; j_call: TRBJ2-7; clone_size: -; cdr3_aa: CASSQGAIGQFSSYEQYF; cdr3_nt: TGTGCCAGCAGCCAAGGGGCCATAGGACAGTTCAGCTCCTACGAGCAGTACTTC
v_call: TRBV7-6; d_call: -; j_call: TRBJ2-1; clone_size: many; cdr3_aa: CASSLVQAGSDLNEQFF; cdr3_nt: TGTGCCAGCAGCTTAGTCCAGGCTGGGTCGGACCTCAATGAGCAGTTCTTC
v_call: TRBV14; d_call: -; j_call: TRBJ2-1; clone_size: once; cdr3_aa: CASSQVGRGFYNEQFF; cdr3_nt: TGTGCCAGCAGCCAAGTCGGCAGGGGCTTCTACAATGAGCAGTTCTTC
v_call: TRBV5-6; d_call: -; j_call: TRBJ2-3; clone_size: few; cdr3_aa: CASSLFFWAGRDTQYF; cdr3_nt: TGTGCCAGCAGCTTGTTCTTTTGGGCAGGACGGGATACGCAGTATTTT
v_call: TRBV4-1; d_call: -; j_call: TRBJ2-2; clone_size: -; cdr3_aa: CASSQWKGDTGELFF; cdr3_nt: TGCGCCAGCAGCCAGTGGAAAGGGGACACCGGGGAGCTGTTTTTT
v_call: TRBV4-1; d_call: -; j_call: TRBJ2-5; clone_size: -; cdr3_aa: CASSQGTSPGRETQYF; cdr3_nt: TGCGCCAGCAGCCAAGGGACAAGCCCCGGCAGAGAGACCCAGTACTTC
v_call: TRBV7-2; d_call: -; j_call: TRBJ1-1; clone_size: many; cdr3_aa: CASSLVGMNTEAFF; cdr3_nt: TGTGCCAGCAGCTTAGTAGGGATGAACACTGAAGCTTTCTTT
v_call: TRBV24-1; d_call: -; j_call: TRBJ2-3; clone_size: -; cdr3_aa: CATSDLSRGPRGNTQYF; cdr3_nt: TGTGCCACCAGTGATTTGTCGCGGGGGCCCCGCGGGAATACGCAGTATTTT
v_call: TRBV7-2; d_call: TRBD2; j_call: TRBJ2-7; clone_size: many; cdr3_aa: CASSAGLAGPSYEQYF; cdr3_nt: TGTGCCAGCAGCGCAGGGCTAGCGGGACCTTCCTACGAGCAGTACTTC
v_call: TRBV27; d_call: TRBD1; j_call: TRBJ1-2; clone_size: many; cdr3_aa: CASSFGQGKSYTF; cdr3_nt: TGTGCCAGCAGTTTCGGACAGGGGAAAAGCTACACCTTC
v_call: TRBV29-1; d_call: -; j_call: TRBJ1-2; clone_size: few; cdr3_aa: CSVEDSRNYGYTF; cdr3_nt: TGCAGCGTTGAAGATAGCAGAAACTATGGCTACACCTTC
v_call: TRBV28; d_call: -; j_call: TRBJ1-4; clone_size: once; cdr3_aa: CASSTLKLGDITSTTNEKLFF; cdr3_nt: TGTGCCAGCAGTACCCTAAAATTGGGGGACATCACCTCGACAACTAATGAAAAACTGTTTTTT
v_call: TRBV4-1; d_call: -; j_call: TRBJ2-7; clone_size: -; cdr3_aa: CASSQGIDGLSYEQYF; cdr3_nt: TGCGCCAGCAGCCAAGGGATCGACGGATTATCCTACGAGCAGTACTTC
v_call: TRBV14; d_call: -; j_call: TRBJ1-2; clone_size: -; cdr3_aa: CASSQVPGQRYGYTF; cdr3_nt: TGTGCCAGCAGCCAAGTCCCTGGCCAGCGGTATGGCTACACCTTC
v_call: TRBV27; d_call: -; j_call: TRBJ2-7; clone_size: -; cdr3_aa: CASSAQEGYEQYF; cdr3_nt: TGTGCCAGCAGTGCGCAGGAGGGCTACGAGCAGTACTTC
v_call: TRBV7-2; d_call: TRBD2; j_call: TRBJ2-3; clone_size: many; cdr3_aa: CASSSSGASTDTQYF; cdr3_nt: TGTGCCAGCAGCTCTAGCGGGGCATCCACAGATACGCAGTATTTT
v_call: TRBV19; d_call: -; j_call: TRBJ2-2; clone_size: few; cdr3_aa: CASSIGGSGELFF; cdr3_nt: TGTGCCAGTAGTATAGGGGGATCCGGGGAGCTGTTTTTT
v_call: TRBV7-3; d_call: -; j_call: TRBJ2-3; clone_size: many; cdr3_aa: CASSLLGEDTQYF; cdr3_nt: TGTGCCAGCAGCTTATTGGGCGAAGATACGCAGTATTTT